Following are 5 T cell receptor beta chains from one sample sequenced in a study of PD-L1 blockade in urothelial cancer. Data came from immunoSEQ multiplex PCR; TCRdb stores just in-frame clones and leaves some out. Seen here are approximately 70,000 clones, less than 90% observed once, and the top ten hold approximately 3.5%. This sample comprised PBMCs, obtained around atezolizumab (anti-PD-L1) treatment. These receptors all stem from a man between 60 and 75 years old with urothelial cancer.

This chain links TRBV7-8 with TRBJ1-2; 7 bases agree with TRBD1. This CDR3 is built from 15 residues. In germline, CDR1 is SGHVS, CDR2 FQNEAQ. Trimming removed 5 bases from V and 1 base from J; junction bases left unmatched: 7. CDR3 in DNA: TGTGCCAGCAGCCCCTCGACAGGGATTAACTATGGCTACACCTTC. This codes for CASSPSTGINYGYTF.

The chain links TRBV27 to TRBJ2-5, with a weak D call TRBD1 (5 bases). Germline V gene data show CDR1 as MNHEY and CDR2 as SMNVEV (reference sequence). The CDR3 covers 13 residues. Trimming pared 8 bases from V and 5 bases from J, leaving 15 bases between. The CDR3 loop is CASCDRGEETQYF. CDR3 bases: TGTGCCAGCTGCGATAGGGGTGAGGAGACCCAGTACTTC.

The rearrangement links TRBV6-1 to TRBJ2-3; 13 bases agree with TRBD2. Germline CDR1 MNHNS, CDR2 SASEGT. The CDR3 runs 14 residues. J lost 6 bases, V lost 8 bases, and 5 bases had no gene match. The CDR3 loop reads CASQGLAGLDTQYF. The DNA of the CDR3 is TGTGCCAGCCAGGGACTAGCGGGGTTGGATACGCAGTATTTT.

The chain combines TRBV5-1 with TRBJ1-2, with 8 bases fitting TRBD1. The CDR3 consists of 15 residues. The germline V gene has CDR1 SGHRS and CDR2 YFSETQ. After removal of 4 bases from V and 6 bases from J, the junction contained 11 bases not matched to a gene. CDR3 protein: CASSVEDRAIDGYTF. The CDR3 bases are TGCGCCAGCAGCGTTGAGGACAGGGCGATCGATGGCTACACCTTC.

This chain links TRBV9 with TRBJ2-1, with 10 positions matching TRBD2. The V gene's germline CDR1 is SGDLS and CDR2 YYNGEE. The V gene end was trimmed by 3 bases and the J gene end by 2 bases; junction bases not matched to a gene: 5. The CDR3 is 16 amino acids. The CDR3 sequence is CASSEGLAGAYNEQFF. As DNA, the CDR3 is TGTGCCAGCAGCGAAGGCCTAGCGGGAGCCTACAATGAGCAGTTCTTC.